These 5 T cell receptor beta chains originate from one sample sequenced in a study of CD8 T cells in Susac syndrome (dated by TCRdb to about 2019). Library construction relied on the immunoSEQ multiplex PCR assay. RNA was extracted with the RNeasy kit and roughly 0.5 to 1 ug was reverse transcribed using random hexamers. TCRdb reprocessed the public reads (quality trimming at Q25 with fastp, clone calling with MiXCR) and kept in-frame beta chains. CDR3 protein sequences are deduplicated, and each keeps its most common genes and DNA. Counted in this sample were approximately 160,000 distinct CDR3 sequences; about 92% of them appeared once. 0.08% of the sample comes from the top ten. Sample: CD4+ T cells from PBMCs. The receptors originated from a human donor in good health.

This chain uses TRBV18 with TRBJ1-1; a weak D match, TRBD1 (6 bases). The CDR3 has 15 residues. Trimming left V 0 bases short and J 10 bases short, with 18 bases between. Per the germline V gene, CDR1 is KGHSH and CDR2 is LQKENI. As DNA, the CDR3 is TGTGCCAGCTCACCACCTTTGACCTCCCTAGGGGGAGCTTTCTTT. Translation gives CASSPPLTSLGGAFF.

About this clonotype: No conserved phenylalanine or tryptophan is present at the end of the CDR3, so a read error is the likely explanation. The rearrangement joins TRBV5-1 to TRBJ2-7; TRBD2 matches at 8 bases. Germline CDR1 and CDR2: SGHRS and YFSETQ. There are 16 residues in the CDR3. J lost 0 bases, V lost 0 bases, and 5 bases had no gene match. The chain's CDR3 is CASSLGVSGISYEQYL. Written as DNA, the CDR3 is TGCGCCAGCAGCTTGGGGGTTAGCGGGATCTCCTACGAGCAGTACCTC.

The chain recombines TRBV7-9 with TRBJ2-1; D might be TRBD1 (5 bases). This CDR3 contains 17 residues. CDR1 SEHNR and CDR2 FQNEAQ come from the germline V gene (reference sequence). The ends were cut back, 5 bases at V and 4 bases at J, with 21 bases in the middle. This CDR3 is CASSPRGLAALYNEQFF. In DNA, the CDR3 is TGTGCCAGCAGCCCAAGGGGTTTGGCGGCCCTTTACAATGAGCAGTTCTTC.

This clonotype has more than one count but fewer than ten. The chain joins TRBV7-2 to TRBJ2-7; 7 bases map to TRBD1. The CDR3 is 15 residues long. The germline V gene has CDR1 SGHTA and CDR2 FQGNSA. V lost 3 bases to trimming and J lost 0 bases; unmatched junction nucleotides: 5. The CDR3 loop is CASSLGQPSSYEQYF. CDR3 nucleotide sequence: TGTGCCAGCAGCTTGGGACAGCCGAGCTCCTACGAGCAGTACTTC.

The chain employs TRBV6-5 and TRBJ1-1; D gene uncertain. CDR1 is MNHEY and CDR2 is SVGAGI in the germline V gene. V lost 5 bases, J lost 2 bases, and 9 bases lay in between. The CDR3 runs to 13 residues. CDR3 residues: CASSQRPNTEAFF. The CDR3 DNA is TGTGCCAGCAGTCAACGACCAAACACTGAAGCTTTCTTT.